What follows is one T cell receptor beta chain and its context. This clone's antigen is unknown. No base quality information exists; no much larger clone differs at one position. TCRbeta CDR3 regions were amplified from genomic DNA using the immunoSEQ Assay, a bias-controlled multiplex PCR. For the original study's pipeline: Nucleated cell counts per sample were estimated from amplification of reference gene primers within the assay. To quantify the absolute abundance of each unique TCRbeta CDR3 rearrangement, sequence reads were collapsed and filtered. For each sample, productive Simpson clonality was calculated as the square root of Simpson's diversity index over productive rearrangements. The immuneACCESS repertoire file appears here via TCRdb, limited to in-frame rearrangements. These files lack a portion of the clones; in checked studies, under half of the deficit traces to unresolved V genes, and the cause of the others is not known. The DNA was the basis for D and trimming; V, J and clone size are from that table. Recorded for this sample are a few hundred thousand clones; more than 80% of them occurred a single time. The ten largest clones represent 7.5% to 10% of the sample.

V is reduced by 6 bases and J by 2 bases, leaving a spacing of 11 bases between them. There are 13 amino acids in the CDR3, from cysteine to phenylalanine inclusive. The sequence is cut down to CDR3 DNA, 39 bases in frame from base 1. CDR1 and CDR2, looked up from the germline V gene (reference sequence), are MNHEY and SMNVEV. The data belong to a study of blood T cell repertoires in COVID-19 (dated by TCRdb to the early 2020s). Concerning the study at large: Samples from collaborators originated in the United States, Italy and Spain and spanned both the acute and convalescent phases of COVID-19. The material from the prospective study consisted of cDNA or gDNA derived from T cells, B-cell-depleted T cells, or PBMCs. The dataset comprised deeply sampled blood TCRbeta repertoires from subjects exposed to, actively infected with, or recovered from COVID-19. The repertoires were made available in a free public database intended to serve as a resource for research on the immune response to SARS-CoV-2. The samples were drawn from two sources: the first 160 participants of the ongoing ImmuneRACE study, and 1,200 or so subjects contributed by 6 global collaborators. The sample metadata nearly always contained a de-identified subject ID, COVID-19 status, age in years and sex. Where available, HLA class I and class II types were obtained from metadata supplied by the sample provider rather than from assay-based typing.

Broader findings and caveats from the paper: The amount of clinical and demographic metadata varied by source and participant and was provided uncurated.

Enrolling through a virtual design, the prospective study's participants ranged in age from roughly 18 to 100 years and lived across some 23 United States geographic areas. In the prospective study, cohorts were assigned on the basis of participant-reported clinical history obtained from a screening survey and a study questionnaire. ImmuneRACE Cohort 3 recovered participants were defined by two consecutive negative NP/OP PCR tests, healthcare professional clearance, or symptom resolution. Mobile phlebotomists in the prospective study collected whole blood, serum and a nasopharyngeal or oropharyngeal swab from every participant. Participants in the prospective study had the option to provide additional blood draws and questionnaires over a roughly two-month period. Before DNA extraction, blood samples from the prospective study were shipped at room temperature or frozen.

The chain couples TRBV27 to TRBJ2-7, with the D gene call left open. The sequence came from a man aged 40-50 years who had recovered from COVID-19. The specimen was PBMCs or T cells enriched from blood (not recorded which). The CDR3 region reads CASSGRSTYEQYF. The base sequence is TGTGCCAGCAGCGGCAGGTCCACCTACGAGCAGTACTTC.